This entry lists 22 T cell receptor beta chains sequenced from one sample in a study of CD8+ T cells in alopecia areata. Isolated RNA was reverse transcribed into cDNA used as the sequencing template. The table came from immunoSEQ multiplex PCR; TCRdb's copy has only in-frame clones and leaves some out. This table has more than 110,000 clones, 54% appearing once. Treatment reported: oral pan-JAK inhibitor, 5-10 mg twice daily. The sequenced sample was CD8+ T cells sorted from blood, obtained at week 4, from a patient treated with tofacitinib. Receptors originate from a human donor with alopecia areata.

The chain recombines TRBV7-9 with TRBJ2-7, with 10 bases identical to TRBD1. The CDR3 extends over 15 amino acids. CDR1 and CDR2 from the germline V gene are SEHNR and FQNEAQ (reference sequence). The ends lost 6 bases at V and 2 bases at J; junction bases unmatched: 7. This CDR3 reads CASRRSGQGTYEQYF. As DNA, the CDR3 is TGTGCCAGCAGGAGATCGGGACAGGGGACCTACGAGCAGTACTTC.

This sequence joins TRBV5-1 and TRBJ1-5; TRBD1 might be the D (5 bases). With 4 bases removed from V and 7 bases from J, the gap between germline ends came to 18 bases. CDR3 length: 15 amino acids. Germline assignment: CDR1 SGHRS and CDR2 YFSETQ. The CDR3 region is CASSTDGDWGQPQHF. Written as DNA, the CDR3 is TGCGCCAGCAGCACTGACGGGGACTGGGGCCAGCCCCAGCATTTT.

This chain links TRBV29-1 with TRBJ2-2; D not resolved. CDR3 length: 12 amino acids. V lost 4 bases, J lost 7 bases, and 10 bases lay in between. Germline values: CDR1 SQVTM, CDR2 ANQGSEA. The CDR3 region is CSVVRKNGELFF. CDR3 sequence (DNA): TGCAGCGTTGTAAGAAAGAACGGGGAGCTGTTTTTT.

V is TRBV15 and J is TRBJ2-2; 13 bases match TRBD2. The CDR3 spans 18 residues. V was clipped by 6 bases and J by 3 bases; unmatched bases: 10. Germline-derived CDR1 and CDR2 are LNHNV and YYDKDF (reference sequence). The CDR3: CATSYGLAGDLYTGELFF. DNA for the CDR3: TGTGCCACCAGTTACGGACTAGCGGGGGACCTTTACACCGGGGAGCTGTTTTTT.

The rearrangement uses TRBV6-5 and TRBJ2-6; D is uncertain. The CDR3 length is 15 residues. In germline, CDR1 is MNHEY, CDR2 SVGAGI. Trimming removed 5 bases at V and 0 bases at J, with 8 bases between. The CDR3 reads CASSGSDSGANVLTF. As DNA, the CDR3 is TGTGCCAGCAGTGGCAGTGACTCTGGGGCCAACGTCCTGACTTTC.

This clone was picked up a small number of times. The chain recombines TRBV15 with TRBJ2-3, with D tentatively TRBD2 (7 bases). Deletions cut 0 bases from V and 1 base from J, with 17 bases between. CDR1 and CDR2 from the germline V gene are LNHNV and YYDKDF (reference sequence). CDR3 size: 18 residues. CDR3 protein: CATSRDRGGGEGTDTQYF. CDR3 sequence (DNA): TGTGCCACCAGCAGAGATCGAGGGGGAGGGGAGGGCACAGATACGCAGTATTTT.

V is TRBV11-2 and J is TRBJ2-1; the D is unclear. The CDR3 has 15 residues. V was cut by 4 bases and J by 6 bases, with 16 bases left in between. Germline V CDR1 and CDR2: SGHAT, FQNNGV. The CDR3 spells CASSSFPAMGNEQFF. Written as DNA, the CDR3 is TGTGCCAGCAGCTCATTTCCTGCCATGGGCAATGAGCAGTTCTTC.

This clone was counted only a few times. The chain links TRBV5-1 to TRBJ2-2; TRBD1 matches 7 bases. In germline, CDR1 is SGHRS, CDR2 YFSETQ. The V gene end was trimmed by 4 bases and the J gene end by 0 bases; junction bases not matched to a gene: 6. CDR3 size: 16 residues. The CDR3 nucleotides are TGCGCCAGCAGCCGAACGACAGGGACGAACACCGGGGAGCTGTTTTTT. Encoded protein: CASSRTTGTNTGELFF.

This clone was counted a few times. This sequence joins TRBV4-2 and TRBJ2-7; TRBD2 is a possible D gene (6 bases). CDR3 size: 15 residues. Germline loops: CDR1 LGHNA, CDR2 YNFKEQ. V lost 3 bases and J lost 5, with 17 bases in between. The CDR3 region is CASSHSRDSGHEQYF. The CDR3 nucleotides are TGTGCCAGCAGCCATTCCCGGGACTCCGGACACGAGCAGTACTTC.

This sequence joins TRBV6-5 and TRBJ1-2; D might be TRBD1 (5 bases). The germline gives CDR1 MNHEY, CDR2 SVGAGI. The CDR3 contains 13 residues. Trimming left V 8 bases short and J 5 bases short, with 15 bases between. CDR3 loop: CASGEGSGYGYTF. CDR3 sequence (DNA): TGTGCCAGCGGTGAGGGGTCTGGGTATGGCTACACCTTC.

This clone occurred many times. A read error may account for a junction end that differs from germline. The chain recombines TRBV5-5 with TRBJ2-1; no definite D call. There are 14 residues in the CDR3. Germline V gene sequence: CDR1 SGHKS, CDR2 YYEKEE (reference sequence). CDR3: CASSQRSGYNEQFF. DNA for the CDR3: TGCGCCAGCAGCCAAAGATCGGGTTACAATGAGCAGTTCTTC.

The rearrangement links TRBV13 to TRBJ2-7, with TRBD1 matching over 7 bases. CDR1 is PRHDT, CDR2 FYEKMQ, per germline (reference sequence). CDR3 length equals 13 residues. Trimming at V came to 4 bases and at J to 5 bases, leaving 5 bases not matched to a gene. DNA of the CDR3: TGTGCCAGCAGCTGGAGTAGGGGGCACGAGCAGTACTTC. It is translated as CASSWSRGHEQYF.

The chain couples TRBV5-6 to TRBJ1-6, with D tentatively TRBD1 (6 bases). Germline CDR1 and CDR2: SGHDT and YYEEEE. CDR3 length: 18 amino acids. V lost 3 bases and J 0 bases, leaving 16 bases between the germline ends. CDR3 sequence: CASSSEGDTGSYNSPLHF. In nucleotides, the CDR3 is TGTGCCAGCAGCTCGGAAGGGGACACGGGCTCCTATAATTCACCCCTCCACTTT.

The rearrangement links TRBV14 to TRBJ1-2, with D possibly matching TRBD1 (5 bases). The CDR3 has 13 amino acids. Germline V gives CDR1 SGHDN, CDR2 FVKESK. V lost 4 bases to trimming and J lost 5 bases, with 11 bases between them. Here the CDR3 DNA reads TGTGCCAGCAGCCCTACCCGGGGGTATGGCTACACCTTC. It codes for CASSPTRGYGYTF. Full variable domain (rest looked up from reference TRBV14 and TRBJ1-2): EAGVTQFPSHSVIEKGQTVTLRCDPISGHDNLYWYRRVMGKEIKFLLHFVKESKQDESGMPNNRFLAERTGGTYSTLKVQPAELEDSGVYFCASSPTRGYGYTFGSGTRLTVV.

This clone came up a few times. V is TRBV25-1 and J is TRBJ2-1; a weak D match, TRBD2 (5 bases). Germline loops: CDR1 MGHDK, CDR2 SYGVNS. V shed 4 bases and J shed 15 bases, with 22 bases lying between them. This CDR3 comprises 14 residues. The CDR3 bases are TGTGCCAGCAGTGTAGAGGGCACCGTACCTTTACGGTTCTTC. It yields the protein CASSVEGTVPLRFF.

This chain connects TRBV13 to TRBJ1-2; D possibly corresponds to TRBD1 (6 bases). V gave up 4 bases and J gave up 4 bases, with 16 bases separating them. The CDR3 runs to 15 residues. The germline V gene encodes CDR1 PRHDT and CDR2 FYEKMQ (reference sequence). Here the CDR3 DNA reads TGTGCCAGCAGCTATCGGGACAAAGCGTTCTATGGCTACACCTTC. Its protein product is CASSYRDKAFYGYTF.

V gene TRBV6-6 combines with J gene TRBJ2-5; possible D gene TRBD1, 6 bases. V was cut by 7 bases and J by 5 bases, with 11 bases left in between. CDR3 length: 12 residues. Germline CDR1 reads MNHNY; CDR2 reads SVGAGI (reference sequence). The DNA of the CDR3 is TGTGCCAGCACCGGACAGAGGGAGACCCAGTACTTC. Amino acid sequence: CASTGQRETQYF.

The CDR3 coding sequence is TGTGCCTGGAGTATGCCGGGACAGGGTTTGGACAATGAGCAGTTCTTC. Translating gives CAWSMPGQGLDNEQFF. The genes are TRBV30 and TRBJ2-1; TRBD1 agrees at 9 bases. Germline assignment: CDR1 GTSNPN and CDR2 SVGIG (reference sequence). This CDR3 has 16 residues. Trimming took 2 bases from V and 5 from J; bases not matched to a gene: 10.

This clone was detected a few times. The rearrangement links TRBV15 to TRBJ2-5; 10 bases align to TRBD1. The closer fit of TRBJ2-7 to the DNA end suggests the J call may be wrong. Per germline, CDR1 LNHNV and CDR2 YYDKDF (reference sequence). This CDR3 comprises 15 residues. The CDR3 here is CATSRDRTGGYEQYF. DNA of the CDR3: TGTGCCACCAGCAGAGATCGGACAGGGGGCTACGAGCAGTACTTC.

The CDR3: CASSLDNTNTEAFF. The CDR3 DNA is TGTGCCAGCAGCCTAGATAACACGAACACTGAAGCTTTCTTT. V usage is TRBV27 and J usage is TRBJ1-1; no firm D call. V dropped 6 bases and J dropped 1 base, with 12 bases sitting between them. Germline lookup yields CDR1 MNHEY and CDR2 SMNVEV (reference sequence). The CDR3 sequence is 14 residues long.

The chain couples TRBV6-5 to TRBJ2-7; TRBD1 matches at 9 bases. Germline CDR1 MNHEY, CDR2 SVGAGI. The CDR3 sequence is 14 residues long. The V gene end was trimmed by 6 bases and the J gene end by 6 bases; junction bases not matched to a gene: 9. The CDR3 nucleotides read TGTGCCAGCAGATCCGGGACAGGGTATCCCGAGCAGTACTTC. Its translation: CASRSGTGYPEQYF.

The chain links TRBV25-1 to TRBJ2-1; D gene uncertain. CDR1 is MGHDK, CDR2 SYGVNS, per germline. The CDR3 has 13 residues. V lost 5 bases and J lost 3, with 8 bases in between. CDR3 sequence (DNA): TGTGCCAGCAGTCGAGGTGACTACAATGAGCAGTTCTTC. It encodes CASSRGDYNEQFF.